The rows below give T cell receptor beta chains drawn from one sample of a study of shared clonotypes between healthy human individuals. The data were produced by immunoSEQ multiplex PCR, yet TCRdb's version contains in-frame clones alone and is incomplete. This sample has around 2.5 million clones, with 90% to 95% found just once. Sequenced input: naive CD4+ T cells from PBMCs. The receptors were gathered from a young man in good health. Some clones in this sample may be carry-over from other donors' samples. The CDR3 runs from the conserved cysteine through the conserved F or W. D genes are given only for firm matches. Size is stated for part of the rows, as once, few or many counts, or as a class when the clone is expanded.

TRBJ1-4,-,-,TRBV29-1,TGCAGCGTTGCCGTAGCGGTTGAAAAACTGTTTTTT,CSVAVAVEKLFF
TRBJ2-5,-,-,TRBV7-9,TGTGCCAGCAGCTCCGACAGGACCGCCCGAGAGACCCAGTACTTC,CASSSDRTARETQYF
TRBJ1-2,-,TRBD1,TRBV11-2,TGTGCCAGCAGCGCTTACAGGGGTGGCTACACCTTC,CASSAYRGGYTF
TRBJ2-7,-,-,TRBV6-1,TGTGCCAGCAGTTCTGCGTGGGTCTCCTACGAGCAGTACTTC,CASSSAWVSYEQYF
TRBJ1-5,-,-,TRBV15,TGTGCCACCAGCAGGTATGAGGAGGCGCCCCAGCATTTT,CATSRYEEAPQHF
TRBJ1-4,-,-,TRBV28,TGTGCCAGCAGTCCCGGGGGTTGGCCAGAGCGTAATGAAAAACTGTTTTTT,CASSPGGWPERNEKLFF
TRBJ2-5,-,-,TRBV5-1,TGCGCCAGCAGAGTAACCGTACCACAAGAGACCCAGTACTTC,CASRVTVPQETQYF
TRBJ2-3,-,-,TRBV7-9,TGTGCCAGCAGCCCCGACGGCCCCACCACAGATACGCAGTATTTT,CASSPDGPTTDTQYF
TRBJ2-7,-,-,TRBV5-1,TGCGCCAGCAGCGTGGACGGTGCCTACGAGCAGTACTTC,CASSVDGAYEQYF
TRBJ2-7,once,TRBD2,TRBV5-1,TGCGCCAGCAGCTTACTAGCGGGCCCAAACTACGAGCAGTACTTC,CASSLLAGPNYEQYF
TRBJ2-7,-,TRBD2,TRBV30,TGTGCCTGGAGGGCGACTAGCGGGAGACTCGGAGGATACGAGCAGTACTTC,CAWRATSGRLGGYEQYF
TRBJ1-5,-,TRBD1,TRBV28,TGTGCCAGCTTAACAGGGGGCAGCTTGGGCAATCAGCCCCAGCATTTT,CASLTGGSLGNQPQHF
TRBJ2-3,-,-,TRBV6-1,TGTGCCAGCAATGAGAGAGCCTACTACGATACGCAGTATTTT,CASNERAYYDTQYF
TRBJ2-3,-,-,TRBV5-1,TGCGCCAGCAGGCCCGCTATGGGGGCAGATACGCAGTATTTT,CASRPAMGADTQYF
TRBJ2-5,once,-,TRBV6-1,TGTGCCAGCAGTCCTATTGGGAACGGAGAGACCCAGTACTTC,CASSPIGNGETQYF
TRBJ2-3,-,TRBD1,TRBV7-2,TGTGCCAGCAGCCAGGACAGGGCAGATACGCAGTATTTT,CASSQDRADTQYF
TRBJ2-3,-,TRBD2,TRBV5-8,TGTGCCAGACTAGCGGGAGGGCTTAACATGGCAGATACGCAGTATTTT,CARLAGGLNMADTQYF
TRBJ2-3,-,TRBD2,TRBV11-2,TGTGCCAGCAGCTCCCGACTAGCGGGGATCACAGATACGCAGTATTTT,CASSSRLAGITDTQYF
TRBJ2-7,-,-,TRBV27,TGTGCCAGCAGCGCTAGACAGGCGACCTACGAGCAGTACTTC,CASSARQATYEQYF
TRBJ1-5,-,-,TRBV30,TGTGCCTGGAGTCCCTCGCGGATGAATCAGCCCCAGCATTTT,CAWSPSRMNQPQHF
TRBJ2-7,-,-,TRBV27,TGTGCCAGCAGTTCAGAGGACGAGCAGTACTTC,CASSSEDEQYF
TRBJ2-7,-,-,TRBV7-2,TGTGCCAGCAGCTTAGCGATCGGGAGCGTCTACGAGCAGTACTTC,CASSLAIGSVYEQYF
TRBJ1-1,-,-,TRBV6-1,TGTGCCAGCAGTGCGCACAGGGCTACGAACACTGAAGCTTTCTTT,CASSAHRATNTEAFF
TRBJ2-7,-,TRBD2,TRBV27,TGTGCCAGCAGTTTAAGGGTCACTAGCGGGAGGGCCCGAGACGAGCAGTACTTC,CASSLRVTSGRARDEQYF
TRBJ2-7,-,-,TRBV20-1,TGCAGTGCTAGAGATAACTACGAGCAGTACTTC,CSARDNYEQYF
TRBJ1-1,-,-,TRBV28,TGTGCCAGCAGTTTTCTCACCTGGGCAGGGACTGAAGCTTTCTTT,CASSFLTWAGTEAFF